The entry below describes one T cell receptor (beta chain). Its antigen is not identified. This sample was taken from a study of T cells after yellow fever vaccination. Across the study: Each low-cell-number fraction was prepared by means of SMART-Seq v4 Ultra Low Input. Whole-study results and caveats: One caveat is that FACS-sorted repertoires could contain abundant clonotypes contaminating from the bulk population.

Germline-derived CDR1 and CDR2 are SGDLS and YYNGEE. V lost 3 bases to trimming and J lost 0 bases, with 13 bases between them. The CDR3 covers 16 residues. For TCR, cDNA came from 5'RACE template switching, which added a universal primer site and UMIs. TCRdb reprocessed the 5' RACE reads with MiXCR, giving one entry per CDR3 protein. Of 500,000 to 650,000 distinct CDR3 sequences listed, 17% are singletons. This rearrangement joins TRBV9 to TRBJ2-1; D assignment may be TRBD1 or TRBD2 (5 bases each). The clonotype originates from a man between 18 and 29 years old who received the YFV17D yellow fever vaccine. Sequenced material: PBMCs, taken around 5 days after the first yellow fever vaccination. CDR3 sequence reads: CASSAGATASYNEQFF. The CDR3 nucleotides read TGTGCCAGCAGCGCCGGGGCGACGGCCTCCTACAATGAGCAGTTCTTC.